These T cell receptor beta chains were read from a single sample in a study of control samples from healthy donors and cancer patients. Clones were read by immunoSEQ multiplex PCR, and TCRdb kept only the in-frame ones, dropping some. The sample records about 160,000 clones, about 94% being singletons. The sequencing sample was made of blood. These receptors originate from a woman aged 40 to 49 in good health. CDR3s include the opening cysteine and the closing phenylalanine or tryptophan. The D gene is left open where the match is weak. The size field is filled for only some rows; it gives once, few, many or a size class.

J,D,size,V,DNA,CDR3
TRBJ2-2,NA,NA,TRBV3-1/TRBV3-2,TGTGCCAGCAGCCAAGATGGGGGCCCCGGGGAGCTGTTTTTT,CASSQDGGPGELFF
TRBJ1-5,NA,NA,TRBV6-5,TGTGCCAGCAGCCGGGACAGCAATCAGCCCCAGCATTTT,CASSRDSNQPQHF
TRBJ2-3,TRBD2,NA,TRBV4-3,TGCGCCAGCAGCCAAGATCTGGGGCGGGGGGGCCCAGATACGCAGTATTTT,CASSQDLGRGGPDTQYF
TRBJ2-1,NA,NA,TRBV6-2/TRBV6-3,TGTGCCAGCAGTCCCCTTAGGCAGGGCCCCTACAATGAGCAGTTCTTC,CASSPLRQGPYNEQFF
TRBJ2-2,NA,NA,TRBV5-6,TGTGCCAGCAGCTCCCCCCGGGATCAGCTCACCGGGGAGCTGTTTTTT,CASSSPRDQLTGELFF
TRBJ1-5,NA,few,TRBV5-4,TGTGCCAGCAGCTTGTACAATCAGCCCCAGCATTTT,CASSLYNQPQHF
TRBJ1-4,TRBD1,NA,TRBV7-6,TGTGCCAGCAGACGTGGACAGGGTAATGAAAAACTGTTTTTT,CASRRGQGNEKLFF
TRBJ2-7,NA,NA,TRBV7-2,TGTGCCAGCAGCTTATGGGGCGGGCCAAGCTCCTACGAGCAGTACTTC,CASSLWGGPSSYEQYF
TRBJ2-7,TRBD2,NA,TRBV5-4,TGTGCCAGCAGTGGGAAGGGAGGGCTCCTGTCCTACGAGCAGTACTTC,CASSGKGGLLSYEQYF
TRBJ2-7,NA,NA,TRBV7-9,TGTGCCAGCTCGGCGGGGTCCTACGAGCAGTACTTC,CASSAGSYEQYF
TRBJ2-7,TRBD1,NA,TRBV4-3,TGCGCCAGCAGCCAAGGCGTCGGGACAGGCTACGAGCAGTACTTC,CASSQGVGTGYEQYF
TRBJ2-2,TRBD1,NA,TRBV27,TGTGCCAGCCGCCTGGGACAGAAAAACACCGGGGAGCTGTTTTTT,CASRLGQKNTGELFF
TRBJ2-3,NA,NA,TRBV19,TGTGCCAGTAGTAGGGGTCTCCTGACAGATACGCAGTATTTT,CASSRGLLTDTQYF
TRBJ1-3,NA,NA,TRBV5-1,TGCGCCAGCAGCTTGTTGGCAGGCTCTGGAAACACCATATATTTT,CASSLLAGSGNTIYF
TRBJ1-6,NA,NA,TRBV19,TGTGCCAGTAGCCAGCACAGGGATAATTCACCCCTCCACTTT,CASSQHRDNSPLHF
TRBJ1-1,NA,once,TRBV12-3/TRBV12-4,TGTGCCAGCAGCCGGACGTTGAACACTGAAGCTTTCTTT,CASSRTLNTEAFF
TRBJ2-7,NA,NA,TRBV15,TGTGTCACAAGTCCCTCCCCGGCCTCCGGCGAGCAGTACTTC,CVTSPSPASGEQYF
TRBJ2-3,NA,NA,TRBV7-2,TGTGCCAGCAGCTTTAGGGGGACAGATACGCAGTATTTT,CASSFRGTDTQYF
TRBJ1-2,TRBD1,NA,TRBV2,TGTGCCAGGAGGACCGGGACAGGGGCGGGGAGAGGTGGCTACACCTTC,CARRTGTGAGRGGYTF
TRBJ1-4,NA,NA,TRBV2,TGTGCCAGCAGGCAGGGTCTGGTTGAAAAACTGTTTTTT,CASRQGLVEKLFF
TRBJ1-2,TRBD1,NA,TRBV9,TGTGCCAGCAGCCCTCGCCAGGGGGCAGGCGACTATGGCTACACCTTC,CASSPRQGAGDYGYTF
TRBJ2-7,NA,once,TRBV6-5,TGTGCCAGCAGATACCACGGGACACAGCCCTACGAGCAGTACTTC,CASRYHGTQPYEQYF
TRBJ2-5,NA,NA,TRBV7-2,TGTGCCAGCAGCTTAGACGTGGGAGCAGGGGAGACCCAGTACTTC,CASSLDVGAGETQYF
TRBJ2-7,NA,few,TRBV7-9,TGTGCCAGCAGTTTGCCCCCCCAGCGGGCCTCCTACGAGCAGTACTTC,CASSLPPQRASYEQYF
TRBJ2-1,TRBD1,NA,TRBV5-1,TGCGCCAGCAGCTTGGAGGCGACAGGGTCTCAGTTCTTC,CASSLEATGSQFF
TRBJ1-2,TRBD1,NA,TRBV19,TGTGCCAGTACCCTGGACAGGGGGCGAGGCTATGGCTACACCTTC,CASTLDRGRGYGYTF
TRBJ1-2,NA,NA,TRBV9,TGTGCCAGCAGCGGGGGACACCGGGGGGACTATGGCTACACCTTC,CASSGGHRGDYGYTF
TRBJ1-2,NA,NA,TRBV7-6,TGTGCCAGCAGCTTAGCCCGTGAAGACTATGGCTACACCTTC,CASSLAREDYGYTF
TRBJ2-5,NA,NA,TRBV20-1,TGCAGTGCTAGTGATCAGCCAGAGACCCAGTACTTC,CSASDQPETQYF
TRBJ1-4,NA,NA,TRBV25-1,TGTGCCAGCAGTCGAAGCGGGGGTGGTGAAAAACTGTTTTTT,CASSRSGGGEKLFF